This is a list of T cell receptor beta chains from one sample in a study of T-cell reconstitution after alpha-beta-depleted transplantation in children. TCRdb fed the PCR reads into MiXCR, producing one record per CDR3 protein. The sample holds some 830,000 distinct CDR3 sequences; roughly 15% are singletons and the top ten take about 4.6%. The material sequenced was PBMCs, mostly from graft donor cells, taken 360 days after TCRalphabeta/CD19-depleted stem cell transplant. These receptors all come from a male patient between 10 and 17 years old who had a stem cell transplant for acute lymphoblastic leukemia, so the T cells may come from the graft donor. CDR3s include the opening cysteine and the closing phenylalanine or tryptophan. The D gene is left open where the match is weak. Only some rows state a clone size, as once, few, many or a class for expanded clones.

D: -
size: -
V: TRBV10-3
J: TRBJ1-5
length: 16
CDR3: CAISEDSLYSNQPQHF
DNA: TGTGCCATCAGTGAGGACAGCCTTTATAGCAATCAGCCCCAGCATTTT

D: -
size: few
V: TRBV12-3/TRBV12-4
J: TRBJ1-5
length: 16
CDR3: CASSLNDAVSNQPQHF
DNA: TGTGCCAGCAGTTTAAATGACGCGGTAAGCAATCAGCCCCAGCATTTT

D: TRBD2
size: few
V: TRBV2
J: TRBJ2-1
length: 17
CDR3: CASMGLAALGSYNEQFF
DNA: TGTGCCAGCATGGGACTAGCGGCCCTCGGCTCCTACAATGAGCAGTTCTTC

D: -
size: many
V: TRBV5-1
J: TRBJ2-2
length: 12
CDR3: CASNQNVGELFF
DNA: TGCGCCAGCAACCAGAATGTCGGGGAGCTGTTTTTT

D: TRBD1
size: few
V: TRBV27
J: TRBJ2-4
length: 18
CDR3: CASSRRDRGGLAKNIQYF
DNA: TGTGCCAGCAGCCGTCGGGACAGGGGGGGGCTAGCCAAAAACATTCAGTACTTC

D: -
size: -
V: TRBV15
J: TRBJ2-5
length: 10
CDR3: CATAGETQYF
DNA: TGTGCCACCGCGGGAGAGACCCAGTACTTC

D: -
size: few
V: TRBV11-1
J: TRBJ2-7
length: 18
CDR3: CASSSPPSTGMPFYEQYF
DNA: TGTGCCAGCAGCTCACCTCCCTCGACCGGGATGCCCTTTTACGAGCAGTACTTC

D: TRBD2
size: -
V: TRBV12-3/TRBV12-4
J: TRBJ2-5
length: 14
CDR3: CASSQWAGEETQYF
DNA: TGTGCCAGCAGCCAATGGGCGGGGGAAGAGACCCAGTACTTC

D: -
size: once
V: TRBV20-1
J: TRBJ2-7
length: 13
CDR3: CSAREPGLYEQYF
DNA: TGCAGTGCTAGAGAGCCTGGGCTCTACGAGCAGTACTTC

D: -
size: few
V: TRBV7-2
J: TRBJ2-7
length: 13
CDR3: CASTEGGLYEQYF
DNA: TGTGCCAGCACGGAGGGGGGGCTTTACGAGCAGTACTTC

D: -
size: -
V: TRBV27
J: TRBJ2-1
length: 16
CDR3: CASSLESATLINEQFF
DNA: TGTGCCAGCAGTTTAGAGTCCGCGACACTTATCAATGAGCAGTTCTTC

D: TRBD1
size: -
V: TRBV7-3
J: TRBJ2-7
length: 16
CDR3: CASSPLRDRGSHEQYF
DNA: TGTGCCAGCAGCCCCCTCCGGGACAGGGGCTCACACGAGCAGTACTTC

D: -
size: few
V: TRBV20-1
J: TRBJ1-5
length: 14
CDR3: CSAPGSGGNQPQHF
DNA: TGCAGTGCCCCCGGTTCGGGGGGTAATCAGCCCCAGCATTTT

D: -
size: few
V: TRBV29-1
J: TRBJ2-2
length: 14
CDR3: CSVGGTANTGELFF
DNA: TGCAGCGTTGGTGGTACGGCGAACACCGGGGAGCTGTTTTTT

D: TRBD1
size: few
V: TRBV4-2
J: TRBJ1-1
length: 12
CDR3: CASSLRDRRLLF
DNA: TGTGCCAGCAGCCTCCGGGACAGGCGCCTCCTCTTT

D: -
size: many
V: TRBV6-2/TRBV6-3
J: TRBJ2-2
length: 16
CDR3: CASSRTVELEYGELFF
DNA: TGTGCCAGCAGTCGGACCGTCGAACTAGAGTACGGGGAGCTGTTTTTT

D: -
size: many
V: TRBV7-2
J: TRBJ1-5
length: 14
CDR3: CASSLIGGLRPQHF
DNA: TGTGCCAGCAGCTTAATAGGGGGATTGCGGCCCCAGCATTTT

D: -
size: -
V: TRBV19
J: TRBJ2-1
length: 13
CDR3: CASTRGNYNEQFF
DNA: TGTGCCAGTACACGCGGGAACTACAATGAGCAGTTCTTC

D: -
size: -
V: TRBV7-9
J: TRBJ2-4
length: 16
CDR3: CASSSSYGGRRDIQYF
DNA: TGTGCCAGCAGCTCCTCCTATGGCGGGCGGAGGGACATTCAGTACTTC

D: -
size: few
V: TRBV5-5
J: TRBJ2-3
length: 16
CDR3: CASSLWRPTLPDTQYF
DNA: TGTGCCAGCAGCTTGTGGCGACCCACCCTGCCAGATACGCAGTATTTT

D: -
size: many
V: TRBV29-1
J: TRBJ1-2
length: 13
CDR3: CSVDGGASYGYTF
DNA: TGCAGCGTTGACGGGGGGGCGTCCTATGGCTACACCTTC

D: TRBD1
size: -
V: TRBV27
J: TRBJ2-1
length: 17
CDR3: CASSRIPGQGSHNEQFF
DNA: TGTGCCAGCAGTCGTATCCCGGGACAGGGTTCCCACAATGAGCAGTTCTTC

D: -
size: -
V: TRBV3-1
J: TRBJ2-7
length: 16
CDR3: CASSQEGALPRYEQYF
DNA: TGTGCCAGCAGCCAAGAAGGGGCACTCCCTCGTTACGAGCAGTACTTC

D: TRBD1
size: -
V: TRBV18
J: TRBJ2-7
length: 15
CDR3: CASSPYPGTGSRQYF
DNA: TGTGCCAGCTCACCATATCCCGGGACAGGGTCACGGCAGTACTTC

D: -
size: many
V: TRBV4-1
J: TRBJ2-3
length: 12
CDR3: CASSQWGVTQYF
DNA: TGCGCCAGCAGCCAATGGGGAGTTACGCAGTATTTT

D: -
size: few
V: TRBV18
J: TRBJ2-5
length: 13
CDR3: CASSPGASRTQYF
DNA: TGTGCCAGCTCACCGGGGGCCTCGCGGACCCAGTACTTC

D: -
size: -
V: TRBV30
J: TRBJ2-7
length: 12
CDR3: CAWSEIRYEQYF
DNA: TGTGCCTGGAGTGAGATCCGCTACGAGCAGTACTTC

D: TRBD2
size: -
V: TRBV7-9
J: TRBJ2-1
length: 15
CDR3: CASKEPGLVYNEQFF
DNA: TGTGCCAGCAAGGAACCGGGACTAGTCTACAATGAGCAGTTCTTC

D: -
size: few
V: TRBV5-6
J: TRBJ1-1
length: 14
CDR3: CASPTPTANTEAFF
DNA: TGTGCCAGCCCAACGCCGACGGCTAACACTGAAGCTTTCTTT

D: -
size: -
V: TRBV9
J: TRBJ2-7
length: 20
CDR3: CASNPGKWVLLFHPSYEQYF
DNA: TGTGCCAGCAATCCGGGAAAATGGGTTCTCCTCTTTCATCCCTCCTACGAGCAGTACTTC

D: -
size: few
V: TRBV2
J: TRBJ2-3
length: 14
CDR3: CASSARGLTDTQYF
DNA: TGTGCCAGCAGTGCGCGGGGACTCACAGATACGCAGTATTTT

D: -
size: -
V: TRBV27
J: TRBJ2-1
length: 14
CDR3: CASSWAGTLNEQFF
DNA: TGTGCCAGCAGTTGGGCCGGGACTTTGAATGAGCAGTTCTTC

D: -
size: -
V: TRBV15
J: TRBJ2-7
length: 12
CDR3: CATSSDRYEQYF
DNA: TGTGCCACCAGCAGTGACAGGTACGAGCAGTACTTC

D: -
size: -
V: TRBV4-1
J: TRBJ1-6
length: 16
CDR3: CASSQVLRGRGSPLHF
DNA: TGCGCCAGCAGCCAAGTCTTGAGGGGAAGGGGTTCACCCCTCCACTTT

D: TRBD1
size: -
V: TRBV25-1
J: TRBJ2-2
length: 13
CDR3: CASRWTGSGELFF
DNA: TGTGCCAGCAGGTGGACAGGGTCCGGGGAGCTGTTTTTT

D: -
size: -
V: TRBV9
J: TRBJ2-2
length: 13
CDR3: CASSVGILGELFF
DNA: TGTGCCAGCAGCGTAGGAATTTTGGGGGAGCTGTTTTTT

D: TRBD1
size: -
V: TRBV12-3/TRBV12-4
J: TRBJ2-3
length: 14
CDR3: CASRDRGRTDTQYF
DNA: TGTGCCAGCAGGGACAGGGGTCGCACAGATACGCAGTATTTT

D: -
size: many
V: TRBV13
J: TRBJ2-5
length: 14
CDR3: CASSFAHIQETQYF
DNA: TGTGCCAGCAGCTTTGCGCACATCCAAGAGACCCAGTACTTC

D: -
size: -
V: TRBV2
J: TRBJ1-1
length: 14
CDR3: CASTTGNYGPGAFF
DNA: TGTGCCAGCACTACAGGGAATTACGGTCCCGGAGCTTTCTTT

D: -
size: -
V: TRBV20-1
J: TRBJ2-1
length: 15
CDR3: CSVTRWGSSYNEQFF
DNA: TGCAGTGTCACAAGATGGGGGAGCTCCTACAATGAGCAGTTCTTC

D: -
size: many
V: TRBV10-3
J: TRBJ2-6
length: 18
CDR3: CAISESQGYHSGANVLTF
DNA: TGTGCCATCAGTGAGTCGCAGGGCTACCACTCTGGGGCCAACGTCCTGACTTTC

D: TRBD1
size: -
V: TRBV20-1
J: TRBJ1-2
length: 13
CDR3: CSARWAGGYGYTF
DNA: TGCAGTGCTAGGTGGGCAGGGGGCTATGGCTACACCTTC

D: TRBD2
size: once
V: TRBV12-3/TRBV12-4
J: TRBJ2-1
length: 19
CDR3: CAICFGGFLAGRGGDEQFF
DNA: TGTGCCATCTGTTTCGGGGGGTTTCTAGCGGGACGTGGGGGGGATGAGCAGTTCTTC

D: TRBD2
size: few
V: TRBV29-1
J: TRBJ2-7
length: 16
CDR3: CSVGGLAGLSSYEQYF
DNA: TGCAGCGTTGGGGGGTTAGCGGGCCTGAGCTCCTACGAGCAGTACTTC

D: TRBD2
size: many
V: TRBV9
J: TRBJ2-7
length: 15
CDR3: CASSERGGSLHEQYF
DNA: TGTGCCAGCAGCGAGAGAGGCGGGAGTCTCCACGAGCAGTACTTC

D: TRBD2
size: -
V: TRBV3-1
J: TRBJ2-5
length: 18
CDR3: CASCARPGTSGQQETQYF
DNA: TGTGCCAGCTGCGCCCGACCGGGGACTAGCGGGCAGCAAGAGACCCAGTACTTC